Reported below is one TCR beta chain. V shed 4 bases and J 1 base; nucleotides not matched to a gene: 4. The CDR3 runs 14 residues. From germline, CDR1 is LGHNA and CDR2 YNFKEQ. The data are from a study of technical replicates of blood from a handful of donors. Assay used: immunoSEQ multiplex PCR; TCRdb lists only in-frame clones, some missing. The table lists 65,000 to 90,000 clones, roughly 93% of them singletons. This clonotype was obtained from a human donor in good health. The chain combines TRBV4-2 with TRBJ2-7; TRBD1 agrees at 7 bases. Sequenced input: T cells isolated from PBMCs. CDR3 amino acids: CASSLTGYSYEQYF. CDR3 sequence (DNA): TGTGCCAGCAGCCTGACAGGGTATTCCTACGAGCAGTACTTC.